Only a few counts were recorded for the clone carrying this TCR beta chain. No antigen is known for it. Germline-derived CDR1 and CDR2 are SGHTA and FQGNSA. The CDR3 has 17 residues. V gave up 3 bases and J gave up 6 bases; unmatched junction bases: 13. The time point denotes: newly diagnosed GD, antithyroid drugs for less than 3 months. Generation of the TCR library employed RNA extracted from PBMCs. The sample comes from a study of regulatory T cells in long-lasting Graves disease. Overall study results and limits: The study found persistent patients shared more public clonotypes (fewer than 3,000) than new patients (roughly 880). Newly diagnosed Graves' patients had higher TCR diversity than persistent ones.

Arm-PCR of CDR3 regions with iRepertoire HTBI primers generated TCR beta libraries. Original analysis: Identified across the samples were approximately 60 TRBV segments and 14 TRBJ segments. TCRdb itself ran the multiplex PCR reads through MiXCR, one entry per CDR3 protein. It is TCRdb's table, rather than the study itself, that gives the V and J calls and clone size. The table has about 450,000 distinct CDR3 sequences, roughly 17% seen once; the top ten hold about 10%. This same sample was also taken into another study, of T cells in Graves' hyperthyroidism and ophthalmopathy. Turning to that study: Clinical symptoms, serum thyroxine, TRAb, thyroid ultrasound and orbital computed tomography informed diagnoses.

The source was peripheral blood mononuclear cells (PBMCs), collected at new diagnosis, from a patient treated with antithyroid drugs. The TCR sequence derives from a woman in her 30s with Graves disease. This rearrangement joins TRBV7-2 to TRBJ2-7; TRBD2 matches at 11 bases. The CDR3 region is CASSLEGLADHLGEQYF. The CDR3 region has the DNA TGTGCCAGCAGCTTGGAGGGACTAGCGGACCACCTAGGCGAGCAGTACTTC.